One and the same sample provided the 8 T cell receptor beta chains below, sequenced in a study of shared clonotypes between healthy human individuals. The table came from immunoSEQ multiplex PCR; TCRdb's copy has only in-frame clones and leaves some out. In the table there are approximately 1,500,000 clones, 95% to 99% of which are singletons. The source material was naive CD4+ T cells sorted from blood. Subset denoted: CD45RA+ positively selected. The receptors come from a man younger than 45 in good health.

The chain recombines TRBV5-1 with TRBJ2-7; D is possibly TRBD2 (6 bases). The V end lost 5 bases, the J end lost 3 bases, and 15 bases lay between the germline ends. Germline CDR1 is SGHRS and CDR2 is YFSETQ. This CDR3 spans 14 amino acids. CDR3 DNA sequence: TGCGCCAGCAGGTTCGGGACTTACAGCTACGAGCAGTACTTC. Translated, it gives CASRFGTYSYEQYF.

The chain has TRBV6-6 and TRBJ2-5; no clear D. Germline CDR1 MNHNY, CDR2 SVGAGI (reference sequence). V lost 8 bases to trimming and J lost 5 bases, with 9 bases between them. CDR3 size: 11 residues. The CDR3: CASGDGETQYF. For the CDR3, the DNA is TGTGCCAGCGGGGATGGGGAGACCCAGTACTTC.

Notes on this clone: Other DNA sequences of this sample code for an identical CDR3. The chain links TRBV5-4 to TRBJ2-2; 7 nucleotides line up with TRBD1. Germline V CDR1 and CDR2: SGHNT, YYREEE (reference sequence). The CDR3 spans 15 residues. V lost 0 bases to trimming and J lost 2 bases; unmatched junction nucleotides: 1. The DNA for the CDR3 is TGTGCCAGCAGCTTGGGACAGGGTAACACCGGGGAGCTGTTTTTT. This sequence encodes CASSLGQGNTGELFF.

V usage is TRBV11-2 and J usage is TRBJ2-7; no clear D. The CDR3 contains 15 residues. Deletions cut 1 base from V and 7 bases from J, with 17 bases between. The V gene's germline CDR1 is SGHAT and CDR2 FQNNGV. This chain's CDR3 is CASSLGRLTRGEQYF. The CDR3 DNA is TGTGCCAGCAGCTTAGGCCGACTGACTCGAGGTGAGCAGTACTTC. Using reference TRBV11-2 and TRBJ2-7 for the parts outside the CDR3, the full variable domain is EAGVAQSPRYKIIEKRQSVAFWCNPISGHATLYWYQQILGQGPKLLIQFQNNGVVDDSQLPKDRFSAERLKGVDSTLKIQPAKLEDSAVYLCASSLGRLTRGEQYFGPGTRLTVT.

Turning to this clone: The same CDR3 can be traced to other DNA sequences in this sample. The rearrangement uses TRBV20-1 and TRBJ2-7; D is unclear. Deletions cut 3 bases from V and 5 bases from J, with 8 bases between. This CDR3 has 11 amino acids. Germline loops: CDR1 DFQATT, CDR2 SNEGSKA (reference sequence). CDR3 nucleotide sequence: TGCAGTGCTAGCCTGACTGACGAGCAGTACTTC. It codes for CSASLTDEQYF.

This clone was seen only once. V and J are TRBV18 and TRBJ1-1; D is perhaps TRBD1 (5 bases). V lost 8 bases and J lost 7, with 11 bases in between. The CDR3 extends over 11 amino acids. The V gene's germline CDR1 is KGHSH and CDR2 LQKENI. The CDR3 region is CASRQSYEAFF. In nucleotides, the CDR3 is TGTGCCAGCCGACAGAGTTATGAAGCTTTCTTT.

The V gene is TRBV9, the J gene TRBJ1-2, with D perhaps matching TRBD1 (6 bases). V lost 3 bases and J 6 bases, leaving 21 bases between the germline ends. CDR3 size: 16 residues. Germline V gene lookup returns CDR1 SGDLS and CDR2 YYNGEE. This CDR3 is CASSALPTTGSHGYTF. The CDR3 DNA follows: TGTGCCAGCAGCGCCCTACCCACCACAGGGAGCCATGGCTACACCTTC.

This rearrangement joins TRBV15 to TRBJ1-2; unclear D gene. Trimming pared 3 bases from V and 2 bases from J, leaving 13 bases between. The germline V gene encodes CDR1 LNHNV and CDR2 YYDKDF (reference sequence). The CDR3 runs to 15 residues. The CDR3: CATSRERGSNYGYTF. In DNA, the CDR3 is TGTGCCACCAGCAGGGAGCGAGGCAGCAACTATGGCTACACCTTC.